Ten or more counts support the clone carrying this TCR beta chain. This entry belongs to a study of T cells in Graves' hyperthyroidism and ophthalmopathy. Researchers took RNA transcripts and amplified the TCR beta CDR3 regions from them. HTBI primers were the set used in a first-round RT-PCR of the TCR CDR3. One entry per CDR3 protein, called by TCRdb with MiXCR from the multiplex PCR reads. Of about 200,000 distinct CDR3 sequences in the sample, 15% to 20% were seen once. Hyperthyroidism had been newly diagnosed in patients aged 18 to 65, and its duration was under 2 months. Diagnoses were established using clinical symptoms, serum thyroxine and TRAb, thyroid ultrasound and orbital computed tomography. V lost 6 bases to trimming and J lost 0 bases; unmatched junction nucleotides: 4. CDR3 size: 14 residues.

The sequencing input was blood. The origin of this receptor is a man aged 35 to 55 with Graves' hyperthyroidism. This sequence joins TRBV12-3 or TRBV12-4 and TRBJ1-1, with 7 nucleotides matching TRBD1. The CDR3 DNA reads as TGTGCCAGCAGGACAGGGTGGGTGAACACTGAAGCTTTCTTT. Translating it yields CASRTGWVNTEAFF.